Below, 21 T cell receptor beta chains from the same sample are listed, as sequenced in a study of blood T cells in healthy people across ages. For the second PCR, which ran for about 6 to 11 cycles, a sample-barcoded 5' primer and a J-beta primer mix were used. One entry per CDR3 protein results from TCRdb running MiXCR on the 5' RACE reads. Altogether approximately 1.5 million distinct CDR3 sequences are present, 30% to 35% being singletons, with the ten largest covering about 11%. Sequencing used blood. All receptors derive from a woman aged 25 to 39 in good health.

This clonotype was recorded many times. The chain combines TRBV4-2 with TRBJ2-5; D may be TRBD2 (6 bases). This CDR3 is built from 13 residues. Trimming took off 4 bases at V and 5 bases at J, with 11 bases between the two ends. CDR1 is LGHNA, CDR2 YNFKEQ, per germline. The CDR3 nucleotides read TGTGCCAGCAGCCGCCCGGGAGAGGAGACCCAGTACTTC. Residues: CASSRPGEETQYF.

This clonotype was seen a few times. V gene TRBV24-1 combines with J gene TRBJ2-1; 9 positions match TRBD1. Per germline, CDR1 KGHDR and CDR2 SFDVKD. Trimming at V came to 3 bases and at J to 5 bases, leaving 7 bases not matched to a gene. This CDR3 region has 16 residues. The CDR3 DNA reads TGTGCCACCAGTGATGATGGACAGGGGATTAACAATGAGCAGTTCTTC. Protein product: CATSDDGQGINNEQFF.

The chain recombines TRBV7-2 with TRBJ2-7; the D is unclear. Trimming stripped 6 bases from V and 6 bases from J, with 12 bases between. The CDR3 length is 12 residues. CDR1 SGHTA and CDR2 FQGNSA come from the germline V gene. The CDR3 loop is CASSFQPGEQYF. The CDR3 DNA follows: TGTGCCAGCAGTTTTCAACCTGGCGAGCAGTACTTC.

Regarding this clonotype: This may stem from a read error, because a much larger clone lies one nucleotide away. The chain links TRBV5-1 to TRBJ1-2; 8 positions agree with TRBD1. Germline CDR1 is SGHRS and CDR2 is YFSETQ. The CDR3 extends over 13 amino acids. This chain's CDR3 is CVSSSTGDDGYTF. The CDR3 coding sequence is TGCGTCAGCAGCTCGACAGGGGACGATGGCTACACCTTC.

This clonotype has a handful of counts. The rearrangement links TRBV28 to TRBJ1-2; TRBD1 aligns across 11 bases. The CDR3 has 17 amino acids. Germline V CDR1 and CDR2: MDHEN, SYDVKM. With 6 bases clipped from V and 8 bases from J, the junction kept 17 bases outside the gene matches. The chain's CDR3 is CASSPGVVGQGARGYTF. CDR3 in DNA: TGTGCCAGCAGCCCCGGGGTCGTTGGACAGGGGGCGCGGGGCTACACCTTC.

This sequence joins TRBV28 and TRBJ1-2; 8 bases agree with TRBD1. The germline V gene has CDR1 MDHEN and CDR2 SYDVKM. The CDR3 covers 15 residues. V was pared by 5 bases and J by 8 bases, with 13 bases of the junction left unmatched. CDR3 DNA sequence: TGTGCCAGCAGTCCGAGGGACAGGACGGTTTTGGGCTACACCTTC. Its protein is CASSPRDRTVLGYTF.

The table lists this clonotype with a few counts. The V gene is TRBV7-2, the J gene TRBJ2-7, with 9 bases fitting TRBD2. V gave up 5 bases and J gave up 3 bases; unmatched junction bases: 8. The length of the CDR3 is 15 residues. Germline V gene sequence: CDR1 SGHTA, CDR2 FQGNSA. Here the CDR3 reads CASSSPGGGGYEQYF. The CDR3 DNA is TGTGCCAGCAGCAGCCCTGGCGGGGGGGGCTACGAGCAGTACTTC.

The CDR3 nucleotides are TGTGCCAGCAGTTCGTGGACAGGGTCGAGCTCCTACGAGCAGTACTTC. Translating gives CASSSWTGSSSYEQYF. The chain employs TRBV12-3 or TRBV12-4 and TRBJ2-7, with 8 bases that match TRBD1. The trim removed 4 bases at V and 0 bases at J, leaving 8 bases unmatched. The CDR3 is 16 amino acids.

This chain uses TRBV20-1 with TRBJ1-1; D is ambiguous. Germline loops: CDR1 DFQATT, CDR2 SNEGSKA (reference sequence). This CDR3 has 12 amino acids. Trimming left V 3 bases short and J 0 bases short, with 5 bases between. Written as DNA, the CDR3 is TGCAGTGCTAGTTTTTTGAACACTGAAGCTTTCTTT. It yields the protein CSASFLNTEAFF.

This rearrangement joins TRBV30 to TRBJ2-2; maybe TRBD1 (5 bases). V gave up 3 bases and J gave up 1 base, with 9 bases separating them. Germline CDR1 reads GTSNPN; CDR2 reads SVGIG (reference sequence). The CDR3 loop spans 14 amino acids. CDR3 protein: CAWRGRVNTGELFF. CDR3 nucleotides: TGTGCCTGGAGGGGCAGGGTGAACACCGGGGAGCTGTTTTTT.

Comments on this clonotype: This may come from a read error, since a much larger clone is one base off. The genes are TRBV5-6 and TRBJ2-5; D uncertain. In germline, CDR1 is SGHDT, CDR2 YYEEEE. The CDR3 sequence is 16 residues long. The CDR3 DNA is TGTGCCAGCAACTTGTCGACCCGGAAGTACCAAGAGACCCAGTACTTC. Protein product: CASNLSTRKYQETQYF.

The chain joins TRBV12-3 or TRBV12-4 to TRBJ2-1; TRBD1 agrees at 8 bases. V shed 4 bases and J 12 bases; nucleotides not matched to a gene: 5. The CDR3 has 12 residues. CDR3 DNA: TGTGCCAGCAGTTCCAGGGGGCAGGGGCAGTTCTTC. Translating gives CASSSRGQGQFF.

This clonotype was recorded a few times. The CDR3 sequence: CASSLWGAGSYEQYF. CDR3 in DNA: TGTGCCAGCAGCTTATGGGGGGCCGGCTCCTACGAGCAGTACTTC. The J gene is TRBJ2-7, the V gene TRBV13; D might be TRBD1 or TRBD2, each matching 6 bases. The CDR3 is 15 amino acids. V was cut by 2 bases and J by 0 bases, with 11 bases left in between. The germline V gene has CDR1 PRHDT and CDR2 FYEKMQ (reference sequence).

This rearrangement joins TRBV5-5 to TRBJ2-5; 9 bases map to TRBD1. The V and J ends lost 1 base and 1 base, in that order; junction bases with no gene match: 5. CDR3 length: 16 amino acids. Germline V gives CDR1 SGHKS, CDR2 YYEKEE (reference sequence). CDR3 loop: CASSLFLTGGQETQYF. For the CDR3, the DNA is TGTGCCAGCAGCTTGTTCCTGACAGGGGGCCAAGAGACCCAGTACTTC.

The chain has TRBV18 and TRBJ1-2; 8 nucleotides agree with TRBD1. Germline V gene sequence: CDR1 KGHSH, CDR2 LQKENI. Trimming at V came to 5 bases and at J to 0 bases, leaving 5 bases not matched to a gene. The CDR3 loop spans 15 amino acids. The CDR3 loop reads CASSIGTGANYGYTF. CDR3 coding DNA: TGTGCCAGCTCAATCGGGACAGGAGCTAACTATGGCTACACCTTC.

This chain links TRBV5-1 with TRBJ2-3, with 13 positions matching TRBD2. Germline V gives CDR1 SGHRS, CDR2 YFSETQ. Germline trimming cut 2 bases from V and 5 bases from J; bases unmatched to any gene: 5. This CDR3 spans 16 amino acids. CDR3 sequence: CASSFGLAGVLDTQYF. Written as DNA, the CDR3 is TGCGCCAGCAGCTTCGGACTAGCGGGGGTCCTAGATACGCAGTATTTT.

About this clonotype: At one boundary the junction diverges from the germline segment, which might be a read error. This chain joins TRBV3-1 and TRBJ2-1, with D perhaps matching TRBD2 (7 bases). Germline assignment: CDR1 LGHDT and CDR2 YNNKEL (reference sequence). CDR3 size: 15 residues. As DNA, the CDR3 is TGTGCCAGCAGCCAACCGGGACGGGGGGACAATGAACAGTTCTTC. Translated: CASSQPGRGDNEQFF.

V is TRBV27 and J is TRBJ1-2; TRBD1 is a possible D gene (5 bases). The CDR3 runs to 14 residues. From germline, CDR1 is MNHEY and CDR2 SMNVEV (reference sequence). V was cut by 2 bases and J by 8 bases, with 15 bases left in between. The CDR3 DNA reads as TGTGCCAGCAGTTTAATGTTGGGGGGAAGCGGCTACACCTTC. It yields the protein CASSLMLGGSGYTF.

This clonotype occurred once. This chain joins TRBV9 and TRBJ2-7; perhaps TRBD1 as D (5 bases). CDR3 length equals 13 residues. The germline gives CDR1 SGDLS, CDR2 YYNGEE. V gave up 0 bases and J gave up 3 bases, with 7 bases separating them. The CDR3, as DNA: TGTGCCAGCAGCGTAGACACAGGCTACGAGCAGTACTTC. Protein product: CASSVDTGYEQYF.

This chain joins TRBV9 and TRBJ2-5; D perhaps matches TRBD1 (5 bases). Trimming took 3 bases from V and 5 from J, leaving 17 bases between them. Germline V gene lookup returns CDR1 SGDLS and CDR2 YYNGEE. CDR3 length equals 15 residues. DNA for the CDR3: TGTGCCAGCAGCGAGGCCCGGACAAGAGCGGAGACCCAGTACTTC. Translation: CASSEARTRAETQYF. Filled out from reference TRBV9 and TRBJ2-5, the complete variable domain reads DSGVTQTPKHLITATGQRVTLRCSPRSGDLSVYWYQQSLDQGLQFLIQYYNGEERAKGNILERFSAQQFPDLHSELNLSSLELGDSALYFCASSEARTRAETQYFGPGTRLLVL.

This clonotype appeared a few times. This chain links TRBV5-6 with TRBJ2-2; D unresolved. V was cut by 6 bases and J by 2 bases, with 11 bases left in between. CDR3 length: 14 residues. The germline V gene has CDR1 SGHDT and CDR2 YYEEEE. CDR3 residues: CASKPVGNTGELFF. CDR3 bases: TGTGCCAGCAAACCCGTCGGCAACACCGGGGAGCTGTTTTTT.